A selection of T cell receptor beta chains follows, all from one sample in a study of T-cell memory formation after mild COVID-19. TCRdb called the 5' RACE reads again in MiXCR, with one record for every CDR3 protein. The table shows 150,000 to 200,000 distinct CDR3 sequences, with 10% to 15% occurring only once. The material sequenced was PBMCs or a T cell subset sorted from them (not recorded which). These receptors were collected from a man between 18 and 35 years old who had mild COVID-19 (a few samples of this study predate the infection). Cell type and time point are not known. Each CDR3 is given with its conserved first and last residue. D genes are given only for firm matches. The size field is filled for only some rows; it gives once, few, many or a size class.

d_gene | j_gene | abundance | v_gene | CDR3nt | CDR3aa
. | TRBJ2-7 | . | TRBV5-1 | TGCGCCAGCAGCTTGGGACAGGACGAGCAGTACTTC | CASSLGQDEQYF
. | TRBJ1-2 | . | TRBV29-1 | TGCAGCGCTCGGAACGGGGGAAGTGTCTATGGGTTTGGCTACACCTTC | CSARNGGSVYGFGYTF
TRBD1 | TRBJ2-1 | few | TRBV28 | TGTGCCAGCAGTTCAACGACAGGGGGTACTTACAATGAGCAGTTCTTC | CASSSTTGGTYNEQFF
. | TRBJ2-7 | . | TRBV18 | TGTGCCAGCTCACCGGGCATAGGCGTGCAGTATGCTGGCGAGCAGTACTTC | CASSPGIGVQYAGEQYF
. | TRBJ2-6 | few | TRBV7-9 | TGTGCCAGCAGCCCCATCGGGGGTACCGGGGCCAACGTCCTGACTTTC | CASSPIGGTGANVLTF
TRBD2 | TRBJ2-7 | . | TRBV6-6 | TGTGCCAGCATCTTTGGCGGGGGGGACCACGAGCAGTACTTC | CASIFGGGDHEQYF
. | TRBJ1-6 | few | TRBV3-1 | TGTGCCAGCAGCAACTTAAATTCACCCCTCCACTTT | CASSNLNSPLHF
. | TRBJ2-1 | few | TRBV7-6 | TGTGCCAGCAGCTTGGCGGGACAGTCCAGAAATGAGCAGTTCTTC | CASSLAGQSRNEQFF
. | TRBJ2-5 | . | TRBV4-3 | TGCGCCAGCAGCGAAGTTGGCGCAGGCCAAGAGACCCAGTACTTC | CASSEVGAGQETQYF
TRBD2 | TRBJ2-3 | . | TRBV6-5 | TGTGCCAGCAGTTATAAGACTAGCGGGGGCGATACGCAGTATTTT | CASSYKTSGGDTQYF
. | TRBJ1-4 | many | TRBV12-3/TRBV12-4 | TGTGCCAGCAGTTTTTATTCCGGGGCGGATGAAAAACTGTTTTTT | CASSFYSGADEKLFF
TRBD1 | TRBJ2-7 | . | TRBV5-1 | TGCGCCAGCAGCTTTGACAGGGGTAACGAGCAGTACTTC | CASSFDRGNEQYF
. | TRBJ1-2 | few | TRBV5-1 | TGCGCCAGCAGCGGCGTCCCGGGTGGCTACACCTTC | CASSGVPGGYTF
. | TRBJ2-1 | few | TRBV5-1 | TGCGCCAGCAGCTCGTCGGGGCAAGGGGACAATGAGCAGTTCTTC | CASSSSGQGDNEQFF
. | TRBJ2-2 | . | TRBV6-2/TRBV6-3 | TGTGCCGCCAGGCCCTCACGGGGCGGGGAGCTGTTTTTT | CAARPSRGGELFF
. | TRBJ2-3 | . | TRBV7-2 | TGTGCCAGTTTATACCGGGGGAGAAGCACAGATACGCAGTATTTT | CASLYRGRSTDTQYF
. | TRBJ1-2 | few | TRBV9 | TGTGCCAGCAGCGCCTCAGGAGCTGGCAGGGTCTATGGCTACACCTTC | CASSASGAGRVYGYTF
TRBD1 | TRBJ2-5 | . | TRBV29-1 | TGCAGCGTCGCCGGGACAGGGGGGTACCAAGAGACCCAGTACTTC | CSVAGTGGYQETQYF
. | TRBJ2-5 | . | TRBV5-6 | TGTGCCAGCAGCCAACAGGGTTATGGGGAGACCCAGTACTTC | CASSQQGYGETQYF
TRBD1 | TRBJ1-4 | many | TRBV11-2 | TGTGCCAGCAGGGACAGGGGAGTAGCTGAAAAACTGTTTTTT | CASRDRGVAEKLFF
TRBD1 | TRBJ2-1 | few | TRBV28 | TGTGCCAGCAATTGGAGGGACAGGGTGAATGAGCAGTTCTTC | CASNWRDRVNEQFF
. | TRBJ1-2 | few | TRBV7-6 | TGTGCCAGCAGCTTAGTCCCCGATGCAAACTATGGCTACACCTTC | CASSLVPDANYGYTF
. | TRBJ1-1 | few | TRBV7-9 | TGTGCCAGCAGCCCCAGAGTGGACACTGAAGCTTTCTTT | CASSPRVDTEAFF
. | TRBJ2-3 | . | TRBV7-9 | TGTGCCAGCAGCCCAACCACTCCACTTAAGACTGGTCGGGGGTGGTATTTT | CASSPTTPLKTGRGWYF
. | TRBJ2-3 | few | TRBV7-3 | TGTGCCAGCAGCTTTAGACCGTTCACAGATACGCAGTATTTT | CASSFRPFTDTQYF
. | TRBJ2-1 | few | TRBV24-1 | TGTGCCACCAGTGGGCCTACAGGGTTGGAGCGGAATGAGCAGTTCTTC | CATSGPTGLERNEQFF
TRBD1 | TRBJ2-3 | . | TRBV6-5 | TGTGCCAGCAGTTACCGATACAGGGGTAGCACAGATACGCAGTATTTT | CASSYRYRGSTDTQYF
. | TRBJ1-1 | . | TRBV20-1 | TGCAGTGCTAGGACGACCGAGGGGAAACTAAGCACTGAAGCTTTCTTT | CSARTTEGKLSTEAFF
. | TRBJ1-2 | few | TRBV7-9 | TGTGCCAGCAGCGCGCAGCGGGACTATGGCTACACCTTC | CASSAQRDYGYTF
TRBD2 | TRBJ2-3 | few | TRBV3-1 | TGTGCCAGCAGCCAAGCTAGCGGGGGGTTCACAGATACGCAGTATTTT | CASSQASGGFTDTQYF
. | TRBJ1-6 | . | TRBV7-8 | TGTGCCAGCAGCATCCAACAGGGCCCAAATTCACCCCTCCACTTT | CASSIQQGPNSPLHF
. | TRBJ1-6 | . | TRBV20-1 | TGCAGTGCTAGCGAGCCCCGGGCGGCGATTTCCTCCTATAATTCACCCCTCCACTTT | CSASEPRAAISSYNSPLHF
. | TRBJ2-1 | few | TRBV7-9 | TGTGCCAGCAGCTTGGTTGTCCGGAGCAATGAGCAGTTCTTC | CASSLVVRSNEQFF
TRBD2 | TRBJ2-5 | few | TRBV7-9 | TGTGCCAGCAGACTAGCGGGTTGGGGAGAGACCCAGTACTTC | CASRLAGWGETQYF
. | TRBJ2-6 | . | TRBV7-9 | TGTGCCAACCCTCCAGGGTTGGGGGCCAACGTCCTGACTTTC | CANPPGLGANVLTF
TRBD2 | TRBJ2-1 | . | TRBV5-4 | TGTGCCAGACTAGCGCTATACAATGAGCAGTTCTTC | CARLALYNEQFF
TRBD1 | TRBJ1-2 | . | TRBV12-3/TRBV12-4 | TGTGCCAGCCTCGGGACAGGGCTTCATGGCTACACCTTC | CASLGTGLHGYTF
. | TRBJ2-3 | . | TRBV9 | TGTGCCAGCTCCTACGCAGCGGGTAACACAGATACGCAGTATTTT | CASSYAAGNTDTQYF
. | TRBJ2-3 | . | TRBV19 | TGTGCCAGTCAGCGGACGACCCCCACAGATACGCAGTATTTT | CASQRTTPTDTQYF
TRBD1 | TRBJ2-5 | many | TRBV7-2 | TGTGCCAGCAGCCCGGGACAGACCCAAGAGACCCAGTACTTC | CASSPGQTQETQYF
TRBD2 | TRBJ2-3 | few | TRBV7-2 | TGTGCCAGCAGCTTAGGCCCGGGACTAGCGGAGCCGCAGTATTTT | CASSLGPGLAEPQYF
. | TRBJ2-3 | few | TRBV20-1 | TGCAGTGCTAGACGGGGCCCAGATACGCAGTATTTT | CSARRGPDTQYF
. | TRBJ1-2 | many | TRBV7-9 | TGTGCCAGCAGCTTAGCCGAAGGATCCTATGGCTACACCTTC | CASSLAEGSYGYTF
TRBD1 | TRBJ2-4 | many | TRBV6-5 | TGTGCCAGCAGGCCTGCAGGACAGGGGCCAGGAAACATTCAGTACTTC | CASRPAGQGPGNIQYF
. | TRBJ1-4 | few | TRBV4-3 | TGCGCCAGCAGCCAAAGGGTCGGGGAAAAACTGTTTTTT | CASSQRVGEKLFF
. | TRBJ2-1 | many | TRBV6-2/TRBV6-3 | TGTGCCAGCTTAGAGGGGGGCTCCTACAATGAGCAGTTCTTC | CASLEGGSYNEQFF
. | TRBJ1-2 | few | TRBV29-1 | TGCAGCGTGTACACCAGTTATGGCTACACCTTC | CSVYTSYGYTF
TRBD2 | TRBJ2-3 | few | TRBV12-3/TRBV12-4 | TGTGCCAGCAGGCACTCGAGCGGGGGAATAGATACGCAGTATTTT | CASRHSSGGIDTQYF
TRBD2 | TRBJ2-5 | . | TRBV5-1 | TGCGCCAGCAGCTTGGTACCGGGGGGAGAGACCCAGTACTTC | CASSLVPGGETQYF
. | TRBJ1-5 | few | TRBV5-1 | TGCGCCAGCAGCTTGGGGGTCCAGGCGAATCAGCCCCAGCATTTT | CASSLGVQANQPQHF
. | TRBJ1-4 | few | TRBV5-1 | TGCGCCAGCAGTCAGGCCCCAACTAATGAAAAACTGTTTTTT | CASSQAPTNEKLFF
. | TRBJ2-7 | . | TRBV6-2/TRBV6-3 | TGTGCCAGCAGTTATATTCGGCAGGGGCCCTACGAGCAGTACTTC | CASSYIRQGPYEQYF
. | TRBJ1-3 | . | TRBV10-3 | TGTGCCATCAGTACAACCCTCTCTGGAAACACCATATATTTT | CAISTTLSGNTIYF
TRBD2 | TRBJ2-5 | . | TRBV7-8 | TGTGCCAGCAGCCCAAGATCCGCTAGCGGGGGGGCTCTCCAAGAGACCCAGTACTTC | CASSPRSASGGALQETQYF
. | TRBJ1-1 | . | TRBV7-9 | TGTGCCAGCAGCCGGATGGGGGGGGCGCTTTCTGAAGCTTTCTTT | CASSRMGGALSEAFF
TRBD1 | TRBJ1-1 | . | TRBV7-3 | TGTGCCAGCAGCCCACAGGGGACCCGTGGCACTGAAGCTTTCTTT | CASSPQGTRGTEAFF